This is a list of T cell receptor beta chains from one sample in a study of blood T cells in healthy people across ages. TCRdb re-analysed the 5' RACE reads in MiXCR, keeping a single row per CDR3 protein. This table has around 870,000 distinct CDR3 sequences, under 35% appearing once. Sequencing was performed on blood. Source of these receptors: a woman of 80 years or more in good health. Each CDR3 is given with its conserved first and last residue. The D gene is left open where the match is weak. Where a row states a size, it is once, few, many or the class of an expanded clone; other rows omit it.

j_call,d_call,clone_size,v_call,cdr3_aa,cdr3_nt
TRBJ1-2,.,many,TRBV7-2,CASSFSRAGYTF,TGTGCCAGCAGCTTTAGCAGGGCTGGCTACACCTTC
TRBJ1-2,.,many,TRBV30,CAWSVRQDGYTF,TGTGCCTGGTCGGTCAGGCAAGATGGCTACACCTTC
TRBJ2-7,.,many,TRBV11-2,CASSLEGGRDNYEQYF,TGTGCCAGCAGCTTAGAGGGAGGCAGGGATAACTACGAGCAGTACTTC
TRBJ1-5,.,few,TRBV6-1,CASSEGLMGNQPQHF,TGTGCCAGCAGTGAGGGGCTTATGGGCAATCAGCCCCAGCATTTT
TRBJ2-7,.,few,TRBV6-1,CATAAALYYEQYF,TGTGCCACCGCAGCAGCGCTCTACTACGAGCAGTACTTC
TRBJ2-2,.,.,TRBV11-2,CASSSATLNTGELFF,TGTGCCAGCAGCTCAGCCACACTGAACACCGGGGAGCTGTTTTTT
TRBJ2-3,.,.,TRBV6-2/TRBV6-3,CAGRRGSTDTQYF,TGTGCCGGCCGCCGGGGGAGCACAGATACGCAGTATTTT
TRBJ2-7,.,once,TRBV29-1,CSVGQPDSYEQYF,TGCAGCGTCGGACAGCCGGACTCCTACGAGCAGTACTTC
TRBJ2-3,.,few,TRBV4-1,CASSQGAGQFSDTQYF,TGCGCCAGCAGCCAAGGGGCGGGACAATTCTCAGATACGCAGTATTTT
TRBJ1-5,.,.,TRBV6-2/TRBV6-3,CATGDVQPQHF,TGTGCCACGGGGGACGTTCAGCCCCAGCATTTT
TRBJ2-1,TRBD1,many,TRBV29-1,CSGRQGARTYNEQFF,TGCAGCGGGAGACAGGGGGCAAGGACCTACAATGAGCAGTTCTTC
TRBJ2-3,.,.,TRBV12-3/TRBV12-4,CASSLGVRANTQYF,TGTGCCAGCAGCCTCGGGGTGAGGGCAAATACGCAGTATTTT
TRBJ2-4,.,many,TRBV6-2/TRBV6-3,CASGGGLLAKNIQYF,TGTGCCAGCGGCGGGGGCCTCCTAGCCAAAAACATTCAGTACTTC